These 14 T cell receptor beta chains came from one sample sequenced in a study of control samples from healthy donors and cancer patients. Libraries were prepared by immunoSEQ multiplex PCR; TCRdb keeps only in-frame clonotypes and omits some of them. The top ten clones hold 8% to 9.5% of a sample with 120,000 to 150,000 clones, about 85% of them seen once. Input material: blood. These receptor sequences come from a woman in her 30s in good health.

This CDR3 is CASSSSSYEQYF. The CDR3 DNA follows: TGTGCCAGCAGTTCGAGCTCCTACGAGCAGTACTTC. V is TRBV7-9 and J is TRBJ2-7; unclear D gene. V lost 6 bases to trimming and J lost 0 bases, with 6 bases between them. CDR1 is SEHNR, CDR2 FQNEAQ, per germline (reference sequence). This CDR3 comprises 12 residues.

The CDR3 coding sequence is TGTGCCAGCAGCCAAGAGGAGCGCGACACAGATACGCAGTATTTT. Translated: CASSQEERDTDTQYF. This chain connects TRBV4-2 to TRBJ2-3; no clear D gene. V dropped 0 bases and J dropped 2 bases, with 9 bases sitting between them. Germline V gene lookup returns CDR1 LGHNA and CDR2 YNFKEQ. The CDR3 runs to 15 residues.

For the CDR3, the DNA is TGTGCCTGGAGCGTGACGGGGACTCCTTCGCCCCAGCATTTT. It translates to CAWSVTGTPSPQHF. The chain has TRBV30 and TRBJ1-5; possibly TRBD1 for D (5 bases). The CDR3 loop spans 14 amino acids. In germline, CDR1 is GTSNPN, CDR2 SVGIG (reference sequence). The V end lost 3 bases, the J end lost 9 bases, and 18 bases lay between the germline ends.

The J gene is TRBJ2-6, the V gene TRBV5-6, with a possible D match to TRBD1 (5 bases). The CDR3 totals 17 residues. Germline V lookup: CDR1 SGHDT, CDR2 YYEEEE. Trimming removed 1 base from V and 4 bases from J, with 15 bases in between. CDR3 nucleotide sequence: TGTGCCAGCAGCTTGCGTTACAGGAGCACCGGGGCCAACGTCCTGACTTTC. Amino acids: CASSLRYRSTGANVLTF.

In this sample, this clone turned up once. The chain joins TRBV6-5 to TRBJ1-2, with 7 bases fitting TRBD1. V lost 8 bases, J lost 4 bases, and 10 bases stayed unmatched. In germline, CDR1 is MNHEY, CDR2 SVGAGI. The CDR3 covers 14 residues. CDR3 amino acids: CASSRIDRAYGYTF. In DNA form, the CDR3 reads TGTGCCAGCTCACGTATCGACAGGGCCTATGGCTACACCTTC.

The V gene is TRBV7-3, the J gene TRBJ2-2; 14 bases map to TRBD2. The V and J ends lost 4 bases and 8 bases, in that order; junction bases with no gene match: 6. The CDR3 has 16 residues. Germline V gives CDR1 SGHTA, CDR2 FQGTGA. The CDR3 DNA reads TGTGCCAGCAGCTCGGGACTAGCGGGAGCGGTGGGGGAGCTGTTTTTT. Encoded protein: CASSSGLAGAVGELFF.

The J gene is TRBJ2-5, the V gene TRBV14; TRBD2 matches at 10 bases. V was clipped by 4 bases and J by 5 bases; unmatched bases: 7. The CDR3 loop spans 15 amino acids. Germline CDR1 and CDR2: SGHDN and FVKESK. In DNA, the CDR3 is TGTGCCAGCAGCCCGGAGCGGGAGGGCCGCGAGACCCAGTACTTC. It encodes CASSPEREGRETQYF.

V gene TRBV29-1 combines with J gene TRBJ1-1; maybe TRBD1 (5 bases). Trimming cost V 1 base and J 2 bases, with 11 bases left between them. The CDR3 is made up of 14 amino acids. Germline assignment: CDR1 SQVTM and CDR2 ANQGSEA. In DNA, the CDR3 is TGCAGCGTTGAAGGGAGGGACCATAACACTGAAGCTTTCTTT. Residues: CSVEGRDHNTEAFF.

The chain is built from TRBV28 and TRBJ1-4, with TRBD1 matching 7 bases. Germline V gives CDR1 MDHEN, CDR2 SYDVKM. CDR3 length: 17 residues. V was clipped by 5 bases and J by 4 bases; unmatched bases: 13. The CDR3 loop reads CASSVTGYSTINEKLFF. The CDR3 bases are TGTGCCAGCAGTGTGACAGGGTACTCGACGATTAATGAAAAACTGTTTTTT.

The V call is TRBV27, the J call TRBJ1-2, with D perhaps matching TRBD1 (6 bases). The CDR3 covers 12 residues. V was pared by 2 bases and J by 8 bases, with 9 bases between. CDR1 is MNHEY and CDR2 is SMNVEV in the germline V gene (reference sequence). In nucleotides, the CDR3 is TGTGCCAGCAGTTTAAGGGGGGGCGGCTACACCTTC. It yields the protein CASSLRGGGYTF.

V gene TRBV30 combines with J gene TRBJ1-1; D unclear. Trimming removed 8 bases at V and 3 bases at J, with 10 bases between. The germline CDR1 and CDR2 sequences are GTSNPN and SVGIG (reference sequence). This CDR3 has 11 residues. The CDR3 nucleotides read TGTGCCCTAAGCCGGGACACTGAAGCTTTCTTT. It codes for CALSRDTEAFF.

This chain uses TRBV19 with TRBJ1-4; 9 nucleotides agree with TRBD1. This CDR3 has 15 amino acids. V lost 5 bases, J lost 8 bases, and 9 bases stayed unmatched. Germline V gene data show CDR1 as LNHDA and CDR2 as SQIVND (reference sequence). CDR3 nucleotides: TGTGCCAGTAGTCCGACCGGGACAGGGAACGAAAAACTGTTTTTT. Translating gives CASSPTGTGNEKLFF.

The chain employs TRBV5-1 and TRBJ1-1; maybe TRBD1 (5 bases). The length of the CDR3 is 13 residues. With 4 bases removed from V and 5 bases from J, the gap between germline ends came to 12 bases. Germline CDR1 reads SGHRS; CDR2 reads YFSETQ. The CDR3 sequence: CASSSRQGTEAFF. The CDR3 bases are TGCGCCAGCAGCAGCCGTCAGGGAACTGAAGCTTTCTTT.

J is TRBJ2-5 and V is TRBV3-1 (or the pseudogene TRBV3-2); 8 bases match TRBD2. The CDR3 has 17 amino acids. Germline V gives CDR1 LGHDT, CDR2 YNNKEL (reference sequence). Trimming at V came to 5 bases and at J to 4 bases, leaving 15 bases not matched to a gene. The CDR3 loop is CASSTGTSGKGGETQYF. The CDR3 coding sequence is TGTGCCAGCAGCACCGGGACTAGTGGAAAGGGTGGAGAGACCCAGTACTTC.